The T cell receptor (beta chain) described here comes from a study of blood T cell repertoires in COVID-19. Study-wide background: Acute-phase and convalescent COVID-19 samples originated in the United States, Italy and Spain. In each case, the material was cDNA or gDNA derived from T cells, B-cell-depleted T cells, or PBMCs.

Under the authors' procedure: Nucleated cell counts were estimated from reference gene primer amplification. Here immunoSEQ multiplex PCR was the method, and the copy in TCRdb shows in-frame clones only, minus some. V, J and clone size are taken as reported in that table, and D and trimming were inferred from the DNA itself. The sample lists about 270,000 clones; 88% were seen once. Germline V CDR1 and CDR2: SGHDT, YYEEEE. The V segment lost 2 bases and the J segment 0 bases; nucleotides outside the gene matches: 1. The CDR3 has 15 residues. This TCR derives from a man aged 55 to 70 who had recovered from COVID-19. This sequence joins TRBV5-6 and TRBJ2-4; 8 bases are shared with TRBD1. The sample consisted of peripheral blood. The chain's CDR3 is CASSFQGAAKNIQYF. CDR3 nucleotides: TGTGCCAGCAGCTTCCAGGGGGCAGCCAAAAACATTCAGTACTTC.